This T cell receptor (beta chain) was identified in a study of beta chain features in type 1 diabetes. Findings of the study overall: For Type 1 diabetes patients, all four CD4+ subsets carried TCRB CDR3s that were moderately but significantly shorter.

Germline V CDR1 and CDR2: SNHLY, FYNNEI. The CDR3 is made up of 14 amino acids. Germline trimming cut 8 bases from V and 1 base from J; bases unmatched to any gene: 7. On this clone: Its target is not known.

Since all of the isolated RNA was reverse transcribed, expressed TCRB transcripts were what got sequenced. Produced via immunoSEQ multiplex PCR; TCRdb's table is partial and in-frame only. The table records 400,000 or so clones, around 13% of them present only once. This receptor was taken from a woman aged 18-29 years with type 1 diabetes. The chain combines TRBV2 with TRBJ2-5, with TRBD1 identical over 7 bases. Sample: naive CD4+ T cells from blood. The CDR3 DNA follows: TGTGCCAGCCCTAGGACAGGTCTCCAAGAGACCCAGTACTTC. This gives the protein CASPRTGLQETQYF.